This passage covers 5 T cell receptor beta chains from one sample sequenced in a study of beta chain features in type 1 diabetes. Every bit of the isolated RNA underwent reverse transcription, so sequencing read expressed TCRB transcripts. Sequenced by immunoSEQ multiplex PCR; TCRdb stores in-frame clones only, minus some. The sample holds almost 350,000 clones, 6.5% to 10% seen once. Material for sequencing was central memory CD4+ T cells from blood. The origin of the receptors is a woman aged 18-30 years in good health.

This clone turned up a few times. The chain combines TRBV20-1 with TRBJ2-5; D not certain. The CDR3 extends over 11 amino acids. Germline V lookup: CDR1 DFQATT, CDR2 SNEGSKA (reference sequence). Trimming removed 8 bases from V and 5 bases from J, with 12 bases in between. For the CDR3, the DNA is TGCAGTACAACCCCTGGTGAGACCCAGTACTTC. Translated, it gives CSTTPGETQYF.

This clone showed up many times. The chain links TRBV9 to TRBJ2-2; no firm D call. The ends were cut back, 4 bases at V and 5 bases at J, with 15 bases in the middle. The CDR3 is 15 amino acids. Germline CDR1 SGDLS, CDR2 YYNGEE. The CDR3 loop reads CASSTRIGGTGELFF. The CDR3 nucleotides are TGTGCCAGCAGCACCCGTATCGGCGGTACCGGGGAGCTGTTTTTT. The full variable domain, with the rest looked up from reference TRBV9 and TRBJ2-2, is DSGVTQTPKHLITATGQRVTLRCSPRSGDLSVYWYQQSLDQGLQFLIQYYNGEERAKGNILERFSAQQFPDLHSELNLSSLELGDSALYFCASSTRIGGTGELFFGEGSRLTVL.

The CDR3 DNA follows: TGCAGCGCCCACAGGGTCCGGGAGACCCAGTACTTC. This translates into CSAHRVRETQYF. The V call is TRBV29-1, the J call TRBJ2-5; a possible D gene is TRBD1 (6 bases). Trimming took off 7 bases at V and 5 bases at J, with 14 bases between the two ends. Germline V lookup: CDR1 SQVTM, CDR2 ANQGSEA. This CDR3 has 12 residues.

This clone has only one observation. The chain uses TRBV10-3 and TRBJ2-1, with 8 positions matching TRBD1. The CDR3 runs to 17 residues. With V trimmed by 5 bases and J by 4 bases, 13 bases remained unmatched. Germline V gene lookup returns CDR1 ENHRY and CDR2 SYGVKD. DNA for the CDR3: TGTGCCATCAGTAGGTCCTCCCCGGGACAGGAATACAATGAGCAGTTCTTC. This encodes CAISRSSPGQEYNEQFF.

The V call is TRBV20-1, the J call TRBJ1-1; no clear D gene. Between the trimmed V and J ends, which lost 4 bases and 2 bases, there was a span of 5 bases. The CDR3 loop spans 11 amino acids. Germline lookup yields CDR1 DFQATT and CDR2 SNEGSKA (reference sequence). CDR3 sequence: CSAMVNTEAFF. The CDR3 bases are TGCAGTGCTATGGTAAACACTGAAGCTTTCTTT.